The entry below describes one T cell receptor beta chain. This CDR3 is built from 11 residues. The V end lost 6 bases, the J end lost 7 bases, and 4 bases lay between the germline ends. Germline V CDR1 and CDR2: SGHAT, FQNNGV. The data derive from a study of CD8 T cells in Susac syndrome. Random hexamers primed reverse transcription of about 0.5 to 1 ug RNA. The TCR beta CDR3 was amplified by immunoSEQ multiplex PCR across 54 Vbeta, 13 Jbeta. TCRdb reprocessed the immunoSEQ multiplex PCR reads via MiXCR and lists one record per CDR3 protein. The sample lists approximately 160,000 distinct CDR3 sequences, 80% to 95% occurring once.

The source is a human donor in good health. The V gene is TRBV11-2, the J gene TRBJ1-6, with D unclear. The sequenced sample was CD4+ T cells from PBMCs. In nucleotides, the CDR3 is TGTGCCAGCAGTCTAAATTCACCCCTCCACTTT. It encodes CASSLNSPLHF.